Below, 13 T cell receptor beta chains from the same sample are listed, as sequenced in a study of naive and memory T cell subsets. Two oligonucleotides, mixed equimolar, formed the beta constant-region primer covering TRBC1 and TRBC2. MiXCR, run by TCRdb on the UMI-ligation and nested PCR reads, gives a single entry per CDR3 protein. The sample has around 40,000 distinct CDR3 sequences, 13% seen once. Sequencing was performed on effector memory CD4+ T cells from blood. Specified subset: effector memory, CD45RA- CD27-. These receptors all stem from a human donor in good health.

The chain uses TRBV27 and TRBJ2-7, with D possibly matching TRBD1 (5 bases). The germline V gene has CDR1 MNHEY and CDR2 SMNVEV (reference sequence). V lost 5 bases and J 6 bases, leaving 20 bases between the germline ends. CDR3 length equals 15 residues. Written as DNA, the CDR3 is TGTGCCAGCAGTCTCCAAACAGGTCAGGCGTCCGAGCAGTACTTC. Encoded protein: CASSLQTGQASEQYF.

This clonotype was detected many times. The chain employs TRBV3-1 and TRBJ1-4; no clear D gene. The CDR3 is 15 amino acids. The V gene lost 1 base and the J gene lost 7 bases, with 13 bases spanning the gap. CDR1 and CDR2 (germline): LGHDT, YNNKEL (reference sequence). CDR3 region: CASSQGPSVREKLFF. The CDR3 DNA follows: TGTGCCAGCAGCCAAGGTCCATCGGTCCGTGAAAAACTGTTTTTT.

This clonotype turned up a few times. CDR3: CSARGTGGDYGYTF. The CDR3 DNA reads TGCAGTGCTAGAGGGACAGGGGGTGACTATGGCTACACCTTC. The chain couples TRBV20-1 to TRBJ1-2, with TRBD1 identical over 10 bases. Per the germline V gene, CDR1 is DFQATT and CDR2 is SNEGSKA (reference sequence). CDR3 length equals 14 residues. V lost 1 base to trimming and J lost 3 bases; unmatched junction nucleotides: 2.

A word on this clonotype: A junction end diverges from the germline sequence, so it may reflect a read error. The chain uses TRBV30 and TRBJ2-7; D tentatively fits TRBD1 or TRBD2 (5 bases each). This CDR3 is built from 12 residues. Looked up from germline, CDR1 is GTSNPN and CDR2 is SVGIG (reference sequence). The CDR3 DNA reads TGTGCCTGGAGTGACACACCCGGGGCAGGAGGATTC. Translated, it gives CAWSDTPGAGGF.

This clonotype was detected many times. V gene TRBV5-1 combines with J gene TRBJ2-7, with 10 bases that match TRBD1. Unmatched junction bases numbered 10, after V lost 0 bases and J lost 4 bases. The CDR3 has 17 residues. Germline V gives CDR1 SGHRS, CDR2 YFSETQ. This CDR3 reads CASSLAGFRDRGYEQYF. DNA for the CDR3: TGCGCCAGCAGCTTGGCCGGTTTCCGGGACAGGGGTTACGAGCAGTACTTC.

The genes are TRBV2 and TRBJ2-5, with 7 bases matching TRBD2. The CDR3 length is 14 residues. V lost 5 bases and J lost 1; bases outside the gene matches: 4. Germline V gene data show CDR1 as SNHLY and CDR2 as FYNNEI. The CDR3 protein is CASSYLAAQETQYF. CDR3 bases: TGTGCCAGCAGTTACCTAGCGGCCCAAGAGACCCAGTACTTC.

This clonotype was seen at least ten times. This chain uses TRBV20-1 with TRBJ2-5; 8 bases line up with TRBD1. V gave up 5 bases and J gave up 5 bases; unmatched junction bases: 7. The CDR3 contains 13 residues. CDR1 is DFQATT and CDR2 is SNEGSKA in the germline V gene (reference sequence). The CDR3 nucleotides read TGCAGTGCTGCAGGGGGCGCTGGGGAGACCCAGTACTTC. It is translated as CSAAGGAGETQYF.

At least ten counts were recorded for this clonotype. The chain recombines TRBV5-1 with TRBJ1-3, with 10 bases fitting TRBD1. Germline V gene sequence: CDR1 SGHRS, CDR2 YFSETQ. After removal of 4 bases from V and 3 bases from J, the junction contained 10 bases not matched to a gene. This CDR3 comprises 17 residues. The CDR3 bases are TGCGCCAGCAGCCCGGCCGGGACAGGGGCGAATGGAAACACCATATATTTT. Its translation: CASSPAGTGANGNTIYF.

The chain's CDR3 is CSAQPGAYSGANVLTF. In DNA form, the CDR3 reads TGCAGTGCTCAGCCCGGGGCGTACTCTGGGGCCAACGTCCTGACTTTC. This chain connects TRBV20-1 to TRBJ2-6; D possibly matches TRBD1 or TRBD2 (5 bases each). The CDR3 is 16 residues long. Germline V gene lookup returns CDR1 DFQATT and CDR2 SNEGSKA (reference sequence). The V and J ends lost 5 bases and 0 bases respectively, with 14 bases between them.

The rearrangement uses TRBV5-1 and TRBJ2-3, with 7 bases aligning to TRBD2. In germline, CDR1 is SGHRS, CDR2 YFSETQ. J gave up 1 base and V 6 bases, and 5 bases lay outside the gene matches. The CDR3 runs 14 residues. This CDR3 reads CASTGTKGTDTQYF. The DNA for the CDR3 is TGCGCCAGCACCGGGACTAAAGGCACAGATACGCAGTATTTT.

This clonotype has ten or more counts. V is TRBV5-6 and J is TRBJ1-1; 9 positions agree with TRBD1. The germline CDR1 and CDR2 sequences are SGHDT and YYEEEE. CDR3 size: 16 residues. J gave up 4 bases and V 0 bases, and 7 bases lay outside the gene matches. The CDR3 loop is CASSLVPGQGTTEAFF. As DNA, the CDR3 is TGTGCCAGCAGCTTGGTCCCGGGACAGGGAACCACTGAAGCTTTCTTT.

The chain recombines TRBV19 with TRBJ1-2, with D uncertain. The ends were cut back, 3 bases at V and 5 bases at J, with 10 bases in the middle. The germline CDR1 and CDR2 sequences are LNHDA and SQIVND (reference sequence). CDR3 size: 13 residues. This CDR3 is CASSIGPAYGYTF. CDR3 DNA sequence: TGTGCCAGTAGTATTGGGCCAGCGTATGGCTACACCTTC.

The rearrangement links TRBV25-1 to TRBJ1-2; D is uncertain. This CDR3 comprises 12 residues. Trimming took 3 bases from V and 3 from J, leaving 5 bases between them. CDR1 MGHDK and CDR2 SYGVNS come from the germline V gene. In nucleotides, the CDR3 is TGTGCCAGCAGTGACGGAGACTATGGCTACACCTTC. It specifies CASSDGDYGYTF.